The rows below give T cell receptor beta chains drawn from one sample of a study of early T cells in non-severe SARS-CoV-2 infection. TCRdb re-analysed the 5' RACE reads in MiXCR, keeping a single row per CDR3 protein. In the table there are some 67,000 distinct CDR3 sequences, more than 8.5% of which are singletons. This material consisted of whole blood, taken at baseline. These receptors all come from an adult who was a healthcare worker with PCR-confirmed SARS-CoV-2 infection or an uninfected control (not recorded which). CDR3s include the opening cysteine and the closing phenylalanine or tryptophan. The D gene is left open where the match is weak. The listing skips clone size in some rows; elsewhere it reads once, few, many or a size class.

TRBD2	NA	TRBV11-2	TRBJ2-7	TGTGCCAGCAGCCCTCCCGGGGTTAGCGGGAGTAACGAGCAGTACTTC	CASSPPGVSGSNEQYF
TRBD1	many	TRBV7-3	TRBJ2-7	TGTGCCAGCAGCCCTACAGGGGACGAGCAGTACTTC	CASSPTGDEQYF
TRBD1	NA	TRBV28	TRBJ2-7	TGTGCCAGCAGAGCGTGGGGACAGGGCTCCTACGAGCAGTACTTC	CASRAWGQGSYEQYF
TRBD1	few	TRBV5-5	TRBJ1-5	TGTGCCAGCAGCGCCGGGACAGGGGACAATCAGCCCCAGCATTTT	CASSAGTGDNQPQHF
NA	many	TRBV15	TRBJ1-2	TGTGCCACCAGCAGAGACAGGGTCGGATATGGCTACACCTTC	CATSRDRVGYGYTF
TRBD1	many	TRBV28	TRBJ2-7	TGTGCCAGCAGTTCCCTGGGGGACAGGGGGGTCGAGCAGTACTTC	CASSSLGDRGVEQYF
TRBD1	few	TRBV12-3/TRBV12-4	TRBJ1-5	TGTGCCAGCACCGGAGACAGGGTTCGGAATCAGCCCCAGCATTTT	CASTGDRVRNQPQHF
TRBD1	NA	TRBV20-1	TRBJ2-1	TGCAGTGCTCACGTAGGACAGGGGAGATTCGATGAGCAGTTCTTC	CSAHVGQGRFDEQFF
NA	many	TRBV11-2	TRBJ2-7	TGTGCCAGCAGACCAAACCGCTTGGCTAGCGACTGGGAGCAGTACTTC	CASRPNRLASDWEQYF
NA	many	TRBV7-2	TRBJ2-2	TGTGCCAGCAGCCCGCCTCCGGGGAACACCGGGGAGCTGTTTTTT	CASSPPPGNTGELFF
NA	NA	TRBV11-2	TRBJ1-2	TGTGCCAGCAGCTTAGGGGGGGACTATGGCTACACCTTC	CASSLGGDYGYTF
NA	few	TRBV29-1	TRBJ2-4	TGCAGCGTTGAATCGCGGCTAGCCAAAAACATTCAGTACTTC	CSVESRLAKNIQYF
NA	few	TRBV7-9	TRBJ1-6	TGTGCCAGCAGCTTAAAGGGCAGGAGCTCCTATAATTCACCCCTCCACTTT	CASSLKGRSSYNSPLHF
NA	many	TRBV29-1	TRBJ1-1	TGCAGCTCGAGGAACGGGAACACTGAAGCTTTCTTT	CSSRNGNTEAFF
NA	NA	TRBV6-5	TRBJ2-1	TGTGCCAGCAGCCCCGGGATTATCGAGAATGAGCAGTTCTTC	CASSPGIIENEQFF
NA	NA	TRBV11-1	TRBJ1-2	TGTGCCTGCAGCTTAAGTCGGGACTATGGCTACACCTTC	CACSLSRDYGYTF
NA	once	TRBV6-2/TRBV6-3	TRBJ1-5	TGTACCAGCAGTTACCGGGAAGGGGGAAATCAGCCCCAGCATTTT	CTSSYREGGNQPQHF
TRBD2	NA	TRBV3-1	TRBJ2-1	TGTGCCAGCAGCCAAGCCCAGGCTAGCGGGTACAATGAGCAGTTCTTC	CASSQAQASGYNEQFF
NA	few	TRBV11-2	TRBJ1-3	TGTGCCAGCAGCTTCCAGGTAGCTGGAAACACCATATATTTT	CASSFQVAGNTIYF
TRBD2	once	TRBV11-2	TRBJ2-1	TGTGCCAGCAGCCCCGGGGCGGGAGCTCTTGAGCAGTTCTTC	CASSPGAGALEQFF
NA	few	TRBV27	TRBJ2-4	TGTGCCAGCAGCCATTCCTTAAACCGTGACAGCCCCAAAAACATTCAGTACTTC	CASSHSLNRDSPKNIQYF
TRBD1	many	TRBV7-2	TRBJ1-4	TGTGCCAGCAGCTTAGTGGGGACAGGGGGCGAAAAACTGTTTTTT	CASSLVGTGGEKLFF
TRBD2	NA	TRBV29-1	TRBJ2-1	TGCAGCGTCCCCACGGGCGGGAGTGGTAATGAGCAGTTCTTC	CSVPTGGSGNEQFF
NA	few	TRBV18	TRBJ1-5	TGTGCCAGCCCCCCATATCAGCCCCAGCATTTT	CASPPYQPQHF
NA	NA	TRBV9	TRBJ2-7	TGTGCCAGCAGCGTTGGGGCAGCCCTAAGCTCCTACGAGCAGTACTTC	CASSVGAALSSYEQYF
NA	NA	TRBV7-3	TRBJ2-2	TGTGCCAGCAGCTCCCGACACAGGGATGGGACCGGGGAGCTGTTTTTT	CASSSRHRDGTGELFF
NA	NA	TRBV20-1	TRBJ2-7	TGCAGTGCTCACAATAGGGATGAGCAGTACTTC	CSAHNRDEQYF
TRBD2	few	TRBV25-1	TRBJ2-1	TGTGCCAGCGAGAGTGCATGGGGAGGGGAGTTCTTC	CASESAWGGEFF
TRBD2	NA	TRBV9	TRBJ2-5	TGTGCCAGCAGCGTATGGGGCGGGAGCGGAGAGACCCAGTACTTC	CASSVWGGSGETQYF
NA	many	TRBV10-3	TRBJ2-3	TGTGCCATCAGTGACGGGACTCAGGTTACGCAGTATTTT	CAISDGTQVTQYF
TRBD1	many	TRBV19	TRBJ1-5	TGTGCCAGTAGTACCCGGACAGGCCAACAGGGGAATCAGCCCCAGCATTTT	CASSTRTGQQGNQPQHF
NA	many	TRBV7-8	TRBJ1-5	TGTGCCAGCAGCCTTCTGGCCCAGCATTTT	CASSLLAQHF
NA	NA	TRBV28	TRBJ1-6	TGTGCCAGCAACTTCATAAGGGGGGGCAGTCGTAATTCACCCCTCCACTTT	CASNFIRGGSRNSPLHF
NA	NA	TRBV7-2	TRBJ2-2	TGTGCCAGCAGCCCGTCCCTTGGCCTGACCGGGGAGCTGTTTTTT	CASSPSLGLTGELFF
NA	few	TRBV28	TRBJ2-7	TGTGCCAGCAGCCGCAACCTGGGTCCCCGGGAGCAGTACTTC	CASSRNLGPREQYF
TRBD1	NA	TRBV5-5	TRBJ2-5	TGTGCCAGCAGCCGGGGACAGGGTACCACTGAGACCCAGTACTTC	CASSRGQGTTETQYF
NA	many	TRBV12-3/TRBV12-4	TRBJ1-5	TGTGCCAGCAGTTTGGCTGCAGGGGATAGTCAGCCCCAGCATTTT	CASSLAAGDSQPQHF
TRBD2	NA	TRBV7-3	TRBJ2-2	TGTGCCAGCAGCTTACATAGCGGGGAAACGAACACCGGGGAGCTGTTTTTT	CASSLHSGETNTGELFF
NA	many	TRBV20-1	TRBJ2-1	TGCAGTGCTAGAGATCTGTGGGGAAGCTCCTACAATGAGCAGTTCTTC	CSARDLWGSSYNEQFF
NA	many	TRBV12-3/TRBV12-4	TRBJ1-1	TGTGCCAGCAGTTTAGGGGGTACGAACACTGAAGCTTTCTTT	CASSLGGTNTEAFF
TRBD2	NA	TRBV20-1	TRBJ2-2	TGCAGTGCTCCCATAGCGGGAGGGCCCAACACCGGGGAGCTGTTTTTT	CSAPIAGGPNTGELFF
NA	NA	TRBV15	TRBJ2-2	TGTGCCACCAGCAGAGATCCTTTTTTTGCCGGGGAGCTGTTTTTT	CATSRDPFFAGELFF
NA	few	TRBV7-9	TRBJ2-1	TGTGCCAGCAGCTCCCTGACACCCTTCTCCTACAATGAGCAGTTCTTC	CASSSLTPFSYNEQFF
NA	many	TRBV29-1	TRBJ2-1	TGCAGCGTTGAAGGCAGGGTGACTTACAATGAGCAGTTCTTC	CSVEGRVTYNEQFF
TRBD1	NA	TRBV28	TRBJ1-2	TGTGCCAGCAGTTTTTTTCCGGGACAGAGCTATGGCTACACCTTC	CASSFFPGQSYGYTF
TRBD1	few	TRBV5-5	TRBJ2-7	TGTGCCAGCACCCTGGCCGGGACAGGGTCGGGTTACGAGCAGTACTTC	CASTLAGTGSGYEQYF
NA	NA	TRBV28	TRBJ1-2	TGTGCCAGCAGTTTCCCGGAGGGGTTGGACTATGGCTACACCTTC	CASSFPEGLDYGYTF
NA	many	TRBV7-9	TRBJ2-2	TGTGCCAGCAGCCCACGGGAGAACACCGGGGAGCTGTTTTTT	CASSPRENTGELFF
NA	many	TRBV6-2/TRBV6-3	TRBJ2-3	TGTGCCAGCAGCCCCCACGATACGCAGTATTTT	CASSPHDTQYF
TRBD2	few	TRBV7-9	TRBJ2-3	TGTGCCAGCAGCTTAACCAGCGGGGCAGATACGCAGTATTTT	CASSLTSGADTQYF
NA	many	TRBV7-2	TRBJ2-5	TGTGCCAGCAGCACTCTCGGAGCCGTTCAAGAGACCCAGTACTTC	CASSTLGAVQETQYF
TRBD2	many	TRBV5-1	TRBJ2-1	TGCGCCAGCAGCTTGGGGGACTACCCCAATGAGCAGTTCTTC	CASSLGDYPNEQFF
NA	many	TRBV3-1	TRBJ1-2	TGTGCCAGCAGCCAAGATTTGCGGGATGGCTACACCTTC	CASSQDLRDGYTF
NA	many	TRBV19	TRBJ2-2	TGTGCCAGTAGTATCGTCCGAGGGAGCACCGGGGAGCTGTTTTTT	CASSIVRGSTGELFF
TRBD2	few	TRBV9	TRBJ2-7	TGTGCCAGCAGCGTAGTTCCTAGCGGGAGCGTCGAGCAGTACTTC	CASSVVPSGSVEQYF